Below are 26 T cell receptor beta chains sequenced from a single sample in a study of blood T cell repertoires in COVID-19. Here immunoSEQ multiplex PCR was the method, and the copy in TCRdb shows in-frame clones only, minus some. The sample lists about 210,000 clones; 80% to 90% were seen once. Sequenced sample: peripheral blood. These receptors were taken from an elderly woman with COVID-19, enrolled during active disease.

This clone has only a few counts. The chain is built from TRBV7-2 and TRBJ2-7; TRBD2 matches at 7 bases. The CDR3 extends over 14 amino acids. Germline CDR1 and CDR2: SGHTA and FQGNSA. V shed 4 bases, J shed 4 bases, and the junction held 7 bases outside the gene matches. Here the CDR3 DNA reads TGTGCCAGCAGCTCGGGACTAAATATATACGAGCAGTACTTC. It encodes CASSSGLNIYEQYF.

The chain employs TRBV2 and TRBJ2-2; TRBD2 is a possible D gene (6 bases). Trimming left V 10 bases short and J 4 bases short, with 22 bases between. The CDR3 has 16 residues. The germline gives CDR1 SNHLY, CDR2 FYNNEI. The CDR3 DNA follows: TGTGCCACCCAAACCGGGGGAAGGCGAGGCACCGGGGAGCTGTTTTTT. It codes for CATQTGGRRGTGELFF.

The chain recombines TRBV5-4 with TRBJ1-4, with D hard to call. Germline-derived CDR1 and CDR2 are SGHNT and YYREEE (reference sequence). The germline V and J ends were trimmed by 2 bases and 0 bases, with 14 bases remaining between them. The CDR3 loop spans 17 amino acids. DNA of the CDR3: TGTGCCAGCAGCTTATCCCGCGGCGGGGCAACTAATGAAAAACTGTTTTTT. Protein product: CASSLSRGGATNEKLFF.

V usage is TRBV12-3 or TRBV12-4 and J usage is TRBJ1-3, with D perhaps matching TRBD1 (6 bases). V was pared by 3 bases and J by 7 bases, with 10 bases between. The CDR3 loop spans 13 amino acids. The CDR3 is CASSFGQLNTIYF. CDR3 DNA: TGTGCCAGCAGTTTCGGACAGCTGAACACCATATATTTT.

This clone was seen only a few times. V is TRBV5-1 and J is TRBJ1-2; 9 bases fit TRBD1. With 0 bases clipped from V and 6 bases from J, the junction kept 9 bases outside the gene matches. The germline V gene encodes CDR1 SGHRS and CDR2 YFSETQ. The CDR3 totals 16 residues. This CDR3 reads CASSLGLTGGLDGYTF. CDR3 nucleotide sequence: TGCGCCAGCAGCTTGGGCCTCACAGGGGGCCTGGATGGCTACACCTTC.

The table lists this clone with a count of one. The chain has TRBV19 and TRBJ2-2, with TRBD1 matching 7 bases. Unmatched junction bases numbered 9, after V lost 5 bases and J lost 0 bases. This CDR3 comprises 17 residues. Germline CDR1 reads LNHDA; CDR2 reads SQIVND (reference sequence). CDR3 DNA sequence: TGTGCCAGTAGTGACAGGGCGAAGCGCCCGAACACCGGGGAGCTGTTTTTT. This translates into CASSDRAKRPNTGELFF.

This clone was counted only a few times. The rearrangement links TRBV2 to TRBJ2-7, with 8 bases aligning to TRBD2. Germline CDR1 is SNHLY and CDR2 is FYNNEI. The V gene end was trimmed by 8 bases and the J gene end by 5 bases; junction bases not matched to a gene: 11. The length of the CDR3 is 14 residues. CDR3 protein: CASFERGLVNEQYF. DNA of the CDR3: TGTGCCAGCTTTGAGCGGGGGCTTGTGAACGAGCAGTACTTC.

The rearrangement joins TRBV5-1 to TRBJ2-3; the D gene is possibly TRBD1 (7 bases). The length of the CDR3 is 15 residues. CDR1 and CDR2 (germline): SGHRS, YFSETQ. Trimming pared 2 bases from V and 4 bases from J, leaving 14 bases between. The CDR3 spells CASSFQGGPPDTQYF. The CDR3, as DNA: TGCGCCAGCAGCTTCCAGGGGGGCCCCCCAGATACGCAGTATTTT. Complete variable domain (other parts from reference TRBV5-1 and TRBJ2-3): KAGVTQTPRYLIKTRGQQVTLSCSPISGHRSVSWYQQTPGQGLQFLFEYFSETQRNKGNFPGRFSGRQFSNSRSEMNVSTLELGDSALYLCASSFQGGPPDTQYFGPGTRLTVL.

The chain is built from TRBV6-5 and TRBJ1-4; D is unclear. The CDR3 loop spans 15 amino acids. CDR1 MNHEY and CDR2 SVGAGI come from the germline V gene. The V gene lost 8 bases and the J gene lost 2 bases, with 15 bases spanning the gap. DNA for the CDR3: TGTGCCAGCCTACACTATCCGACCACTAATGAAAAACTGTTTTTT. Its protein is CASLHYPTTNEKLFF.

The chain uses TRBV7-2 and TRBJ2-1; 13 nucleotides agree with TRBD2. The CDR3 has 18 amino acids. Per the germline V gene, CDR1 is SGHTA and CDR2 is FQGNSA. V dropped 3 bases and J dropped 2; count of bases not matched to a gene: 7. This CDR3 is CASSLRLAGGRTYNEQFF. The CDR3 DNA follows: TGTGCCAGCAGCTTGAGACTAGCGGGGGGAAGGACCTACAATGAGCAGTTCTTC.

The V call is TRBV28, the J call TRBJ1-1, with 7 bases that match TRBD1. Trimming cost V 6 bases and J 0 bases; bases outside gene matches: 4. CDR1 and CDR2 (germline): MDHEN, SYDVKM. This CDR3 spans 14 amino acids. This CDR3 reads CASRGDRVNTEAFF. The CDR3 nucleotides are TGTGCCAGCAGGGGGGACAGAGTGAACACTGAAGCTTTCTTT.

This chain joins TRBV5-4 and TRBJ1-1; D ambiguous. The CDR3 contains 14 residues. The germline V gene has CDR1 SGHNT and CDR2 YYREEE (reference sequence). Trimming stripped 4 bases from V and 1 base from J, with 11 bases between. The CDR3 region is CASSLDRGNTEAFF. The CDR3 nucleotides read TGTGCCAGCAGCCTCGACCGCGGGAACACTGAAGCTTTCTTT.

This clone occurred a few times. The rearrangement joins TRBV27 to TRBJ1-1; a possible D gene is TRBD1 (6 bases). The CDR3 is 14 residues long. Germline CDR1 and CDR2: MNHEY and SMNVEV (reference sequence). Trimming stripped 7 bases from V and 2 bases from J, with 14 bases between. CDR3 sequence reads: CASKQGNFNTEAFF. The CDR3 coding sequence is TGTGCCAGCAAACAGGGAAACTTCAACACTGAAGCTTTCTTT.

This clone was observed once. The gene calls are TRBV3-1 (or the pseudogene TRBV3-2) and TRBJ2-1, with D perhaps matching TRBD1 (6 bases). CDR3 length equals 17 residues. CDR1 LGHDT and CDR2 YNNKEL come from the germline V gene (reference sequence). Trimming took 0 bases from V and 0 from J, leaving 12 bases between them. This chain's CDR3 is CASSQEGTPSSYNEQFF. DNA of the CDR3: TGTGCCAGCAGCCAAGAGGGGACACCGAGCTCCTACAATGAGCAGTTCTTC.

The genes are TRBV3-1 (or the pseudogene TRBV3-2) and TRBJ2-3; tentatively, D is TRBD1 (6 bases). The CDR3 has 13 amino acids. Germline V lookup: CDR1 LGHDT, CDR2 YNNKEL (reference sequence). Trimming took off 8 bases at V and 1 base at J, with 10 bases between the two ends. The CDR3 reads CASEAGGTDTQYF. The CDR3 nucleotides are TGTGCCAGCGAGGCAGGGGGCACAGATACGCAGTATTTT.

The V and J genes are TRBV12-3 or TRBV12-4 and TRBJ2-1; tentative D call: TRBD1 (5 bases). The CDR3 is made up of 13 amino acids. The V and J ends lost 1 base and 9 bases respectively, with 10 bases between them. Written as DNA, the CDR3 is TGTGCCAGCAGTTTAGAGGGGCCTGTTGAGCAGTTCTTC. This gives the protein CASSLEGPVEQFF.

CDR3 sequence reads: CASSWAIYNEQFF. CDR3 DNA: TGCGCCAGCAGTTGGGCCATCTACAATGAGCAGTTCTTC. The V gene is TRBV5-1, the J gene TRBJ2-1; D not resolved. V gave up 5 bases and J gave up 3 bases, with 9 bases separating them. There are 13 residues in the CDR3. CDR1 is SGHRS, CDR2 YFSETQ, per germline.

The chain recombines TRBV5-6 with TRBJ2-2; TRBD2 might be the D (6 bases). The V gene lost 3 bases and the J gene lost 6 bases, with 15 bases spanning the gap. This CDR3 has 15 residues. The germline gives CDR1 SGHDT, CDR2 YYEEEE. Here the CDR3 DNA reads TGTGCCAGCAGCTGGGGGGATCGGGATCCCGGGGAGCTGTTTTTT. It yields the protein CASSWGDRDPGELFF.

This clone was seen a handful of times. The V and J genes are TRBV5-1 and TRBJ2-7; 8 bases agree with TRBD1. Germline V gene sequence: CDR1 SGHRS, CDR2 YFSETQ. V dropped 4 bases and J dropped 7; count of bases not matched to a gene: 16. The CDR3 has 16 residues. CDR3 in DNA: TGCGCCAGCAGCCCATCATCACGGCAGGGGGCGCGAGAGCAGTACTTC. Amino acids: CASSPSSRQGAREQYF.

Written as DNA, the CDR3 is TGTGCCATCTCGGACAGGGGAGGGGACACTGAAGCTTTCTTT. This translates into CAISDRGGDTEAFF. The V gene is TRBV10-3, the J gene TRBJ1-1; TRBD1 agrees at 9 bases. The V segment lost 8 bases and the J segment 3 bases; nucleotides outside the gene matches: 7. The CDR3 sequence is 14 residues long. Per germline, CDR1 ENHRY and CDR2 SYGVKD.

In its sample, this clone was seen once. The V gene is TRBV5-1, the J gene TRBJ2-5, with 8 bases that match TRBD1. Germline assignment: CDR1 SGHRS and CDR2 YFSETQ. V dropped 7 bases and J dropped 1; count of bases not matched to a gene: 9. The CDR3 is 15 residues long. Written as DNA, the CDR3 is TGCGCCAGCGGAGGGGCAGGGGGCCCCCAAGAGACCCAGTACTTC. It codes for CASGGAGGPQETQYF.

The chain combines TRBV7-2 with TRBJ2-3, with 7 bases lining up with TRBD1. The ends lost 5 bases at V and 6 bases at J; junction bases unmatched: 8. The CDR3 spans 14 residues. CDR1 and CDR2 (germline): SGHTA, FQGNSA. DNA of the CDR3: TGTGCCAGCAGCAGACAGGGTCAGCTGGATACGCAGTATTTT. Protein product: CASSRQGQLDTQYF.

The rearrangement joins TRBV3-1 (or the pseudogene TRBV3-2) to TRBJ2-3; TRBD2 aligns across 7 bases. V shed 2 bases, J shed 2 bases, and the junction held 7 bases outside the gene matches. The CDR3 length is 16 residues. CDR1 and CDR2 from the germline V gene are LGHDT and YNNKEL (reference sequence). DNA for the CDR3: TGTGCCAGCAGCCAAATTAATCGGGGGGTCACAGATACGCAGTATTTT. It yields the protein CASSQINRGVTDTQYF.

The rearrangement links TRBV7-2 to TRBJ1-2; no clear D gene. The CDR3 consists of 13 residues. Trimming removed 4 bases from V and 0 bases from J, with 6 bases in between. CDR1 is SGHTA and CDR2 is FQGNSA in the germline V gene. The CDR3: CASSYGANYGYTF. CDR3 nucleotides: TGTGCCAGCAGCTACGGGGCTAACTATGGCTACACCTTC.

This clone has a single count. This chain uses TRBV7-9 with TRBJ2-2, with D perhaps TRBD2 (6 bases). Germline lookup yields CDR1 SEHNR and CDR2 FQNEAQ (reference sequence). There are 16 residues in the CDR3. Trimming shortened V by 5 bases and J by 5 bases, and 18 bases separated the two germline ends. This chain's CDR3 is CASSQDQIGGTGELFF. In DNA, the CDR3 is TGTGCCAGCAGCCAAGACCAGATTGGGGGGACCGGGGAGCTGTTTTTT.

The chain combines TRBV2 with TRBJ2-3; the match to TRBD2 covers 8 bases. The CDR3 runs 15 residues. After removal of 7 bases from V and 0 bases from J, the junction contained 6 bases not matched to a gene. CDR1 is SNHLY and CDR2 is FYNNEI in the germline V gene. CDR3 nucleotide sequence: TGTGCCAGCAAAACTAGCGGTCCTAGCACAGATACGCAGTATTTT. Its translation: CASKTSGPSTDTQYF.